This TCR beta chain derives from a study of blood T cell repertoires in COVID-19. For the study at large: The United States, Italy and Spain were the sources of the acute and convalescent COVID-19 samples. PBMCs, B-cell-depleted T cells, or T cells provided the cDNA or gDNA that made up the material.

Between the trimmed V and J ends, which lost 6 bases and 6 bases, there was a span of 14 bases. CDR3 length: 13 amino acids. Germline CDR1 reads MNHEY; CDR2 reads SVGAGI. In the original analysis: Nucleated cell number was recorded as an estimate derived from reference gene primer amplification. This table comes from immunoSEQ multiplex PCR, and its TCRdb copy is limited to in-frame clones, with some not included. V, J and clone size are taken as reported in that table, and D and trimming were inferred from the DNA itself. The repertoire includes 200,000 to 300,000 clones, roughly 88% of them detected once, and 2% to 2.5% sits in the top ten.

The origin of this receptor is a man between 40 and 49 years old who had recovered from COVID-19. The specimen sequenced was peripheral blood. J is TRBJ1-1 and V is TRBV6-5, with D hard to call. CDR3 sequence reads: CASRAVRGSEAFF. In DNA, the CDR3 is TGTGCCAGCAGGGCCGTCAGAGGTTCTGAAGCTTTCTTT.